This TCR beta chain emerged from a study of tissue T cells after allogeneic stem cell transplantation. Study observations and caveats: Only a limited share of tissue TCRs appeared in blood or spleen.

Concerning this clone itself: What it recognizes is unknown.

This CDR3 is 13 amino acids long. V was trimmed by 5 bases and J by 6 bases, leaving 13 bases between them. The germline V gene encodes CDR1 KGHSH and CDR2 LQKENI. Profiling relied on immunoSEQ multiplex PCR, and the TCRdb table lists in-frame clones only, not all of them. This sample has around 28,000 clones, with about 85% found just once. Here the sequenced sample was blood, taken before transplantation. This clonotype originated in a woman aged 18 to 55 who later had graft-versus-host disease after an allogeneic stem cell transplant. This chain links TRBV18 with TRBJ1-1, with a weak D call TRBD1 (5 bases). The CDR3: CASSSGTGAEAFF. The CDR3 coding sequence is TGTGCCAGCTCATCCGGGACCGGAGCTGAAGCTTTCTTT.